The rows below give T cell receptor beta chains drawn from one sample of a study of T cell responses to AZD1222 COVID-19 vaccine. The repertoire was sequenced with immunoSEQ multiplex PCR; TCRdb's copy has only in-frame clones and lacks some. The data contain under 150,000 clones, around nine tenths of them seen just once; the ten biggest clones take up about 9.4%. This sample comprised peripheral blood, obtained 28 days after the second AZD1222 dose. Every receptor here comes from an adult who received the AZD1222 COVID-19 vaccine. The CDR3 runs from the conserved cysteine through the conserved F or W. The D gene is left open where the match is weak. Some rows mark clone size as missing; the rest say once, few, many or name a class of expanded clone.

j_call: TRBJ2-2; d_call: TRBD1; clone_size: .; v_call: TRBV7-9; cdr3_nt: TGTGCCAGCAGCTTAGAGGGGGCCTACACCGGGGAGCTGTTTTTT; cdr3_aa: CASSLEGAYTGELFF
j_call: TRBJ1-1; d_call: .; clone_size: .; v_call: TRBV5-6; cdr3_nt: TGTGCCAGCAGCCTCTGGGGGGAGAACACTGAAGCTTTCTTT; cdr3_aa: CASSLWGENTEAFF
j_call: TRBJ2-3; d_call: .; clone_size: once; v_call: TRBV25-1; cdr3_nt: TGTGCCAGCAGCCTCACAGATACGCAGTATTTT; cdr3_aa: CASSLTDTQYF
j_call: TRBJ1-5; d_call: .; clone_size: .; v_call: TRBV3-1/TRBV3-2; cdr3_nt: TGTGCCAGCAGCCAAGAAAGTCAGCCCCAGCATTTT; cdr3_aa: CASSQESQPQHF
j_call: TRBJ1-3; d_call: .; clone_size: once; v_call: TRBV19; cdr3_nt: TGTGCCAGTAGTTCTACGGGGGGCTCTGGAAACACCATATATTTT; cdr3_aa: CASSSTGGSGNTIYF
j_call: TRBJ1-6; d_call: .; clone_size: .; v_call: TRBV30; cdr3_nt: TGTGCCTGGAGTGTTGGGCAGGGAGGGTCACCCCTCCACTTT; cdr3_aa: CAWSVGQGGSPLHF
j_call: TRBJ1-3; d_call: .; clone_size: .; v_call: TRBV27; cdr3_nt: TGTGCCAGCAGTTTCAGGCCTGGAAACACCATATATTTT; cdr3_aa: CASSFRPGNTIYF
j_call: TRBJ1-5; d_call: .; clone_size: .; v_call: TRBV5-1; cdr3_nt: TGCGCCAGCAGCTTGGGAGGGGCTGGCAATCAGCCCCAGCATTTT; cdr3_aa: CASSLGGAGNQPQHF
j_call: TRBJ2-1; d_call: TRBD1; clone_size: .; v_call: TRBV24-1; cdr3_nt: TGTGCCACCAGTGATCCCGGGACAGCATACAATGAGCAGTTCTTC; cdr3_aa: CATSDPGTAYNEQFF
j_call: TRBJ2-1; d_call: TRBD2; clone_size: once; v_call: TRBV6-2/TRBV6-3; cdr3_nt: TGTGCCAGCAGCACATCGACTAGCGGGGGGACGAAAAGATCCTACAATGAGCAGTTCTTC; cdr3_aa: CASSTSTSGGTKRSYNEQFF
j_call: TRBJ2-1; d_call: TRBD1; clone_size: .; v_call: TRBV11-2; cdr3_nt: TGTGCCAGCAGCTTACGACCCGGGACAGGGATTGAGCAGTTCTTC; cdr3_aa: CASSLRPGTGIEQFF
j_call: TRBJ2-7; d_call: .; clone_size: .; v_call: TRBV5-1; cdr3_nt: TGCGCCAGCAGCTCGGACTTTCCCTCCTACGAGCAGTACTTC; cdr3_aa: CASSSDFPSYEQYF
j_call: TRBJ2-1; d_call: .; clone_size: .; v_call: TRBV5-1; cdr3_nt: TGCGCCAGCAGCTTATCAGGGGACTCCTACAATGAGCAGTTCTTC; cdr3_aa: CASSLSGDSYNEQFF
j_call: TRBJ2-1; d_call: .; clone_size: .; v_call: TRBV9; cdr3_nt: TGTGCCAGCAGCGTAGGAGGGTCCGCCTACAATGAGCAGTTCTTC; cdr3_aa: CASSVGGSAYNEQFF
j_call: TRBJ1-3; d_call: .; clone_size: once; v_call: TRBV7-2; cdr3_nt: TGTGCCAGCAGCTTATACGTCCGGGCCGCCCTCTCTGGAAACACCATATATTTT; cdr3_aa: CASSLYVRAALSGNTIYF
j_call: TRBJ1-2; d_call: .; clone_size: .; v_call: TRBV29-1; cdr3_nt: TGCAGCGTTGAATCGCCAGACCCTGTCTATGGCTACACCTTC; cdr3_aa: CSVESPDPVYGYTF
j_call: TRBJ1-1; d_call: TRBD1; clone_size: .; v_call: TRBV29-1; cdr3_nt: TGCAGCGACCTACAGGGGATGAACACTGAAGCTTTCTTT; cdr3_aa: CSDLQGMNTEAFF
j_call: TRBJ2-1; d_call: .; clone_size: .; v_call: TRBV7-2; cdr3_nt: TGTGCCAGCAGCTTAGGGGGGTTTTTCGCCTCCTACAATGAGCAGTTCTTC; cdr3_aa: CASSLGGFFASYNEQFF
j_call: TRBJ2-1; d_call: TRBD2; clone_size: .; v_call: TRBV7-6; cdr3_nt: TGTGCCAGCAGCCTGGGGACTAGCGGTATCTATGAGCAGTTCTTC; cdr3_aa: CASSLGTSGIYEQFF
j_call: TRBJ1-1; d_call: .; clone_size: .; v_call: TRBV7-3; cdr3_nt: TGTGCCAGCAGCCGGGACACCGTGAACACTGAAGCTTTCTTT; cdr3_aa: CASSRDTVNTEAFF
j_call: TRBJ1-1; d_call: .; clone_size: .; v_call: TRBV4-3; cdr3_nt: TGCGCCAGCAGCCAAGAGGAGGCCACTGAAGCTTTCTTT; cdr3_aa: CASSQEEATEAFF
j_call: TRBJ1-3; d_call: TRBD1; clone_size: .; v_call: TRBV25-1; cdr3_nt: TGTGCCAGCAGCATAGGGGGCACCGCAGGGTCCTCTGGAAACACCATATATTTT; cdr3_aa: CASSIGGTAGSSGNTIYF
j_call: TRBJ2-7; d_call: .; clone_size: .; v_call: TRBV1; cdr3_nt: TGCACCAGCCGCCCCATAGCGGGTGCCTCCTACGAGCAGTACTTC; cdr3_aa: CTSRPIAGASYEQYF
j_call: TRBJ1-5; d_call: .; clone_size: .; v_call: TRBV27; cdr3_nt: TGTGCCAGCAGTTTATCTTTTATAGGTTTTAGCAATCAGCCCCAGCATTTT; cdr3_aa: CASSLSFIGFSNQPQHF
j_call: TRBJ1-5; d_call: .; clone_size: once; v_call: TRBV5-5; cdr3_nt: TGTGCCAGCAGCAGGGGGACCGAACATAGCAATCAGCCCCAGCATTTT; cdr3_aa: CASSRGTEHSNQPQHF
j_call: TRBJ1-1; d_call: .; clone_size: .; v_call: TRBV28; cdr3_nt: TGTGCCAGCAGTCAGTCCCTGGTGGTTCTGGGAGCTTTCTTT; cdr3_aa: CASSQSLVVLGAFF
j_call: TRBJ2-2; d_call: .; clone_size: few; v_call: TRBV5-4; cdr3_nt: TGTGCCAGCAGGGGACCCCCGAACACCGGGGAGCTGTTTTTT; cdr3_aa: CASRGPPNTGELFF
j_call: TRBJ2-1; d_call: .; clone_size: .; v_call: TRBV27; cdr3_nt: TGTGCCAGCAGCGCAACCCTTACTAGCCCACTTTACAATGAGCAGTTCTTC; cdr3_aa: CASSATLTSPLYNEQFF
j_call: TRBJ1-6; d_call: .; clone_size: .; v_call: TRBV18; cdr3_nt: TGTGCCAGCTCACCACGGGACCCCCCCTATTCACCCCTCCACTTT; cdr3_aa: CASSPRDPPYSPLHF
j_call: TRBJ2-3; d_call: .; clone_size: .; v_call: TRBV5-4; cdr3_nt: TGTGCCAGCAGCTCTTACGAAGGGACAGATACGCAGTATTTT; cdr3_aa: CASSSYEGTDTQYF
j_call: TRBJ1-1; d_call: .; clone_size: .; v_call: TRBV9; cdr3_nt: TGTGCCAGCAGCGGCCGGACCGGCAACACTGAAGCTTTCTTT; cdr3_aa: CASSGRTGNTEAFF
j_call: TRBJ1-1; d_call: .; clone_size: .; v_call: TRBV29-1; cdr3_nt: TGCAGCGCGGGCGGGGGCGCCGGGGCTGAAGCTTTCTTT; cdr3_aa: CSAGGGAGAEAFF
j_call: TRBJ1-2; d_call: .; clone_size: .; v_call: TRBV9; cdr3_nt: TGTGCCAGCAGCTGGGACTCCCGCTATGGCTACACCTTC; cdr3_aa: CASSWDSRYGYTF
j_call: TRBJ2-7; d_call: TRBD2; clone_size: .; v_call: TRBV29-1; cdr3_nt: TGCAGCGTTGAGTTGGGTGGCGGGAGCTCCTACGAGCAGTACTTC; cdr3_aa: CSVELGGGSSYEQYF
j_call: TRBJ2-3; d_call: .; clone_size: .; v_call: TRBV19; cdr3_nt: TGTGCCAGTAGGCTGTGGGTTGGCGATACGCAGTATTTT; cdr3_aa: CASRLWVGDTQYF
j_call: TRBJ1-3; d_call: .; clone_size: .; v_call: TRBV19; cdr3_nt: TGTGCCAGTAGTATACGGGGGTCTGGAAACACCATATATTTT; cdr3_aa: CASSIRGSGNTIYF
j_call: TRBJ2-5; d_call: .; clone_size: .; v_call: TRBV12-5; cdr3_nt: TGTGCTAGTGGACGCGGTGGGACCCAGTACTTC; cdr3_aa: CASGRGGTQYF
j_call: TRBJ2-5; d_call: TRBD2; clone_size: .; v_call: TRBV6-6; cdr3_nt: TGTGCCAGCAGTTACAGTAGCGGGGGGCAAGAGACCCAGTACTTC; cdr3_aa: CASSYSSGGQETQYF
j_call: TRBJ1-1; d_call: TRBD1; clone_size: once; v_call: TRBV27; cdr3_nt: TGTGCCAGCAGTTTCAGGGGGCTTACTGAAGCTTTCTTT; cdr3_aa: CASSFRGLTEAFF
j_call: TRBJ2-1; d_call: TRBD2; clone_size: .; v_call: TRBV20-1; cdr3_nt: TGCAGTGCTAAATGGGACTATAATTACTTCTTC; cdr3_aa: CSAKWDYNYFF
j_call: TRBJ1-5; d_call: .; clone_size: .; v_call: TRBV24-1; cdr3_nt: TGTGCCACCCAGGACAGTAGCAATCAGCCCCAGCATTTT; cdr3_aa: CATQDSSNQPQHF
j_call: TRBJ2-3; d_call: TRBD2; clone_size: .; v_call: TRBV19; cdr3_nt: TGTGCCAGTAGTGGGACTAGCGGGGCCCAAGATACGCAGTATTTT; cdr3_aa: CASSGTSGAQDTQYF
j_call: TRBJ1-2; d_call: .; clone_size: few; v_call: TRBV5-4; cdr3_nt: TGTGCCAGCAGCCACCCGACTGGGCCTAACTATGGCTACACCTTC; cdr3_aa: CASSHPTGPNYGYTF
j_call: TRBJ2-2; d_call: .; clone_size: .; v_call: TRBV10-1; cdr3_nt: TGCGCCAGCAGTTCCCCAGGGGACACCGGGGAGCTGTTTTTT; cdr3_aa: CASSSPGDTGELFF
j_call: TRBJ2-1; d_call: .; clone_size: .; v_call: TRBV28; cdr3_nt: TGTGCCAGCAGTCGGGACTGGCACAATGAGCAGTTCTTC; cdr3_aa: CASSRDWHNEQFF
j_call: TRBJ1-3; d_call: .; clone_size: .; v_call: TRBV4-2; cdr3_nt: TGTGCCAGCAGCCAAGACATGAATACGGGAGGAAACACCATATATTTT; cdr3_aa: CASSQDMNTGGNTIYF
j_call: TRBJ2-7; d_call: .; clone_size: .; v_call: TRBV27; cdr3_nt: TGTGCCAGCAGTTCGGGACCAAAAATTCCCTACGAGCAGTACTTC; cdr3_aa: CASSSGPKIPYEQYF
j_call: TRBJ2-7; d_call: .; clone_size: .; v_call: TRBV3-1/TRBV3-2; cdr3_nt: TGTGCCAGCAACGCCGGAGAGGCCTACGAGCAGTACTTC; cdr3_aa: CASNAGEAYEQYF
j_call: TRBJ1-2; d_call: TRBD1; clone_size: .; v_call: TRBV10-3; cdr3_nt: TGTGCCCTAAAGACAGGGGATAACTATGGCTACACCTTC; cdr3_aa: CALKTGDNYGYTF
j_call: TRBJ1-1; d_call: .; clone_size: .; v_call: TRBV7-8; cdr3_nt: TGTGCCAGCAGCCCAGAAATGGTGAACACTGAAGCTTTCTTT; cdr3_aa: CASSPEMVNTEAFF
j_call: TRBJ1-5; d_call: TRBD1; clone_size: .; v_call: TRBV15; cdr3_nt: TGTGCCACCAGCGGGGACAGGTCATGGCAGCCCCAGCATTTT; cdr3_aa: CATSGDRSWQPQHF
j_call: TRBJ1-5; d_call: .; clone_size: .; v_call: TRBV27; cdr3_nt: TGTGCCAGCAGTTCCGCCGGGGGGGCACGGCAGCCCCAGCATTTT; cdr3_aa: CASSSAGGARQPQHF
j_call: TRBJ2-1; d_call: TRBD1; clone_size: .; v_call: TRBV28; cdr3_nt: TGTGCCAGCAGTGTAGGAGGACAGGGGTACAATGAGCAGTTCTTC; cdr3_aa: CASSVGGQGYNEQFF
j_call: TRBJ1-1; d_call: TRBD1; clone_size: .; v_call: TRBV19; cdr3_nt: TGTGCCAGTAGTAGACAGGGTAGGGATACTGAAGCTTTCTTT; cdr3_aa: CASSRQGRDTEAFF
j_call: TRBJ1-1; d_call: .; clone_size: .; v_call: TRBV27; cdr3_nt: TGTGCCAGCAGTCCCCAGGGGAGGGGAACTGAAGCTTTCTTT; cdr3_aa: CASSPQGRGTEAFF
j_call: TRBJ1-2; d_call: .; clone_size: .; v_call: TRBV9; cdr3_nt: TGTGCCAGCAGCGACCCCCTATGGGGCTACACCTTC; cdr3_aa: CASSDPLWGYTF
j_call: TRBJ1-1; d_call: .; clone_size: .; v_call: TRBV3-1/TRBV3-2; cdr3_nt: TGTGCCAGCAGCCAAGTGACAGAGGGAACTGAAGCTTTCTTT; cdr3_aa: CASSQVTEGTEAFF
j_call: TRBJ1-6; d_call: .; clone_size: .; v_call: TRBV5-1; cdr3_nt: TGCGCCAGCAGCTTGGGGCCGATAGGAGATAATTCACCCCTCCACTTT; cdr3_aa: CASSLGPIGDNSPLHF